Listed below are T cell receptor beta chains from one sample, sequenced in a study of blood T cell repertoires in COVID-19. The method was immunoSEQ multiplex PCR; TCRdb's version includes in-frame clones alone and lacks a portion of them. The table has tens of thousands of clones, about nine tenths seen once. The sequenced sample consisted of peripheral blood. The receptors derive from a human donor in a cohort sampled during active COVID-19. CDR3s include the opening cysteine and the closing phenylalanine or tryptophan. D genes are given only for firm matches. The listing skips clone size in some rows; elsewhere it reads once, few, many or a size class.

size: .; J: TRBJ2-1; D: TRBD2; V: TRBV9; CDR3: CASSVTGTSGMNEQFF; DNA: TGTGCCAGCAGCGTTACTGGGACTAGCGGGATGAATGAGCAGTTCTTC
size: .; J: TRBJ2-7; D: .; V: TRBV28; CDR3: CASSFRGLYEQYF; DNA: TGTGCCAGCAGTTTCAGGGGCCTCTACGAGCAGTACTTC
size: .; J: TRBJ2-5; D: TRBD1; V: TRBV5-4; CDR3: CASSLRQGVETQYF; DNA: TGTGCCAGCAGCTTGAGACAGGGTGTAGAGACCCAGTACTTC
size: .; J: TRBJ1-1; D: TRBD1; V: TRBV4-3; CDR3: CASSPSGGRTEAFF; DNA: TGCGCCAGCAGCCCTTCAGGGGGACGGACTGAAGCTTTCTTT
size: once; J: TRBJ1-1; D: .; V: TRBV27; CDR3: CASSSRVNTEAFF; DNA: TGTGCCAGCAGTTCCAGGGTGAACACTGAAGCTTTCTTT
size: .; J: TRBJ1-2; D: .; V: TRBV18; CDR3: CASSPKGNGYTF; DNA: TGTGCCAGCTCACCCAAGGGGAATGGCTACACCTTC
size: .; J: TRBJ2-5; D: TRBD2; V: TRBV6-2/TRBV6-3; CDR3: CASSVAGGTYQETQYF; DNA: TGTGCCAGCAGTGTAGCGGGAGGGACCTACCAAGAGACCCAGTACTTC
size: .; J: TRBJ2-2; D: TRBD1; V: TRBV13; CDR3: CASSPDPGQGDPDTGELFF; DNA: TGTGCCAGCAGCCCCGATCCGGGACAGGGGGATCCTGACACCGGGGAGCTGTTTTTT
size: .; J: TRBJ1-5; D: .; V: TRBV19; CDR3: CASTHQGGGNQPQHF; DNA: TGTGCCAGTACCCACCAGGGAGGTGGCAATCAGCCCCAGCATTTT
size: .; J: TRBJ1-1; D: .; V: TRBV14; CDR3: CASSQRSSRMNTEAFF; DNA: TGTGCCAGCAGCCAGCGCTCGAGTCGCATGAACACTGAAGCTTTCTTT
size: .; J: TRBJ1-2; D: TRBD1; V: TRBV27; CDR3: CASSQGGQSYGYTF; DNA: TGTGCCTCAAGCCAGGGGGGACAGTCCTATGGCTACACCTTC
size: .; J: TRBJ1-6; D: .; V: TRBV3-1/TRBV3-2; CDR3: CASSPLTGSGVAPLHF; DNA: TGTGCCAGCAGCCCCTTAACCGGGTCGGGAGTTGCACCCCTCCACTTT
size: .; J: TRBJ2-1; D: TRBD1; V: TRBV28; CDR3: CASSQDRDRYNEQFF; DNA: TGTGCCAGCAGCCAAGACAGGGACCGTTACAATGAGCAGTTCTTC
size: many; J: TRBJ1-6; D: .; V: TRBV7-6; CDR3: CASSLDRSYNSPLHF; DNA: TGTGCCAGCAGCCTCGACAGGTCCTATAATTCACCCCTCCACTTT
size: .; J: TRBJ1-3; D: .; V: TRBV2; CDR3: CASSRERSSGNTIYF; DNA: TGTGCCAGCAGTCGCGAACGGAGCTCTGGAAACACCATATATTTT
size: .; J: TRBJ2-2; D: TRBD2; V: TRBV4-3; CDR3: CASSQERASGRRNGELFF; DNA: TGCGCCAGCAGCCAAGAGAGGGCTAGCGGGAGACGCAACGGGGAGCTGTTTTTT
size: .; J: TRBJ2-1; D: TRBD1; V: TRBV5-1; CDR3: CASSLAWTGVEEQFF; DNA: TGCGCCAGCAGCTTGGCCTGGACAGGGGTTGAGGAGCAGTTCTTC
size: once; J: TRBJ2-1; D: TRBD2; V: TRBV9; CDR3: CASSVAGGPYNEQFF; DNA: TGTGCCAGCAGCGTTGCGGGGGGGCCTTACAATGAGCAGTTCTTC
size: .; J: TRBJ1-1; D: TRBD1; V: TRBV11-2; CDR3: CASSLLGQGGAEAFF; DNA: TGTGCCAGCAGCTTACTTGGACAGGGAGGGGCTGAAGCTTTCTTT
size: .; J: TRBJ1-6; D: TRBD1; V: TRBV6-5; CDR3: CASTPDRVGFPLHF; DNA: TGTGCCAGCACCCCAGACAGGGTAGGATTTCCCCTCCACTTT
size: .; J: TRBJ1-1; D: TRBD1; V: TRBV7-2; CDR3: CASSSDRKVTEAFF; DNA: TGTGCCAGCAGCTCGGACAGGAAAGTCACTGAAGCTTTCTTT
size: .; J: TRBJ2-3; D: TRBD2; V: TRBV7-2; CDR3: CASSQRPSGGADTQYF; DNA: TGTGCCAGCAGCCAACGCCCTAGCGGGGGGGCAGATACGCAGTATTTT
size: .; J: TRBJ2-5; D: TRBD2; V: TRBV7-2; CDR3: CASSAGLIAGGVGETQYF; DNA: TGTGCCAGCAGCGCCGGGTTAATAGCGGGGGGGGTCGGAGAGACCCAGTACTTC
size: .; J: TRBJ1-2; D: .; V: TRBV19; CDR3: CASSLHGLRQGYTF; DNA: TGTGCCAGTAGTCTCCATGGCCTAAGACAGGGCTACACCTTC
size: .; J: TRBJ2-7; D: TRBD1; V: TRBV19; CDR3: CASSPGGTGGSYEQYF; DNA: TGTGCCAGTAGCCCCGGCGGGACAGGGGGCTCCTACGAGCAGTACTTC
size: .; J: TRBJ2-1; D: TRBD2; V: TRBV29-1; CDR3: CSVGLNSGSSYNEQFF; DNA: TGCAGCGTTGGCCTCAATAGCGGGAGCTCCTACAATGAGCAGTTCTTC
size: .; J: TRBJ2-7; D: TRBD2; V: TRBV7-6; CDR3: CASSLALASGSGEQYF; DNA: TGTGCCAGCAGCTTAGCGTTGGCTAGCGGGAGTGGCGAGCAGTACTTC
size: .; J: TRBJ1-6; D: .; V: TRBV12-3/TRBV12-4; CDR3: CASSYSNSPLHF; DNA: TGTGCCAGCAGTTACTCGAATTCACCCCTCCACTTT
size: .; J: TRBJ2-7; D: .; V: TRBV28; CDR3: CASSLGDTHFYEQYF; DNA: TGTGCCAGCAGTTTAGGGGACACTCACTTCTACGAGCAGTACTTC
size: .; J: TRBJ2-1; D: TRBD2; V: TRBV28; CDR3: CASSTTSGTGGEQFF; DNA: TGTGCCAGCAGTACGACTAGCGGGACCGGGGGGGAGCAGTTCTTC
size: .; J: TRBJ2-7; D: .; V: TRBV15; CDR3: CATSRDLGGSYEQYF; DNA: TGTGCCACCAGCAGAGACCTGGGGGGCTCCTACGAGCAGTACTTC
size: .; J: TRBJ1-4; D: .; V: TRBV6-5; CDR3: CASSYRGVNEKLFF; DNA: TGTGCCAGCAGTTATCGGGGGGTTAATGAAAAACTGTTTTTT
size: .; J: TRBJ1-2; D: .; V: TRBV19; CDR3: CASSIPYQSYGYTF; DNA: TGTGCCAGTAGTATCCCCTACCAAAGTTATGGCTACACCTTC
size: once; J: TRBJ2-3; D: TRBD2; V: TRBV19; CDR3: CASSWGLAGADTQYF; DNA: TGTGCCAGTAGTTGGGGACTAGCGGGAGCAGATACGCAGTATTTT
size: .; J: TRBJ1-5; D: TRBD1; V: TRBV7-9; CDR3: CASSLTGATNQPQHF; DNA: TGTGCCAGCAGCTTAACAGGGGCAACTAATCAGCCCCAGCATTTT
size: .; J: TRBJ2-7; D: TRBD1; V: TRBV7-9; CDR3: CASSGRTGTYEQYF; DNA: TGTGCCAGCTCAGGACGGACAGGCACTTACGAGCAGTACTTC
size: .; J: TRBJ2-1; D: TRBD1; V: TRBV7-2; CDR3: CASSLQGQGNNEQFF; DNA: TGTGCCAGCAGCTTACAAGGACAGGGAAACAATGAGCAGTTCTTC
size: many; J: TRBJ1-5; D: TRBD1; V: TRBV19; CDR3: CASTLRRQGALGGQPQHF; DNA: TGTGCCAGTACCTTGCGGAGACAGGGGGCACTAGGGGGTCAGCCCCAGCATTTT
size: .; J: TRBJ2-1; D: TRBD1; V: TRBV6-2/TRBV6-3; CDR3: CASSNRDRGISEQFF; DNA: TGTGCCAGCAGTAACCGGGACAGGGGGATCAGTGAGCAGTTCTTC
size: few; J: TRBJ2-7; D: TRBD2; V: TRBV4-3; CDR3: CASSQTGLASYEQYF; DNA: TGCGCCAGCAGCCAAACTGGACTAGCCTCCTACGAGCAGTACTTC
size: .; J: TRBJ2-3; D: TRBD1; V: TRBV7-9; CDR3: CASSSIQDRDPDTQYF; DNA: TGTGCCAGCAGCTCTATTCAAGACAGGGACCCAGATACGCAGTATTTT
size: once; J: TRBJ2-5; D: TRBD2; V: TRBV3-1/TRBV3-2; CDR3: CASSQVAAGAKETQYF; DNA: TGTGCCAGCAGCCAAGTGGCAGCGGGGGCGAAAGAGACCCAGTACTTC